This T cell receptor (beta chain) is drawn from a study of blood T cell repertoires in COVID-19. Background on the study: Donors in the United States, Italy and Spain gave samples during acute or convalescent COVID-19. T cells, B-cell-depleted T cells, or PBMCs provided the cDNA or gDNA that served as material.

Original analysis: Reference gene primer amplification in the assay estimated nucleated cell counts. Method: immunoSEQ multiplex PCR; TCRdb's copy keeps in-frame clones and lacks some. V and J calls and clone size follow that table, whereas D and trimming were derived from the DNA. The table lists roughly 22,000 clones, 80% to 85% of them singletons. Germline loops: CDR1 ENHRY, CDR2 SYGVKD. This CDR3 has 14 residues. Between the trimmed V and J ends, which lost 5 bases and 4 bases, there was a span of 13 bases. The material sequenced was peripheral blood. The chain couples TRBV10-3 to TRBJ2-3; D is perhaps TRBD2 (6 bases). The receptor's source is a human donor in a cohort sampled during active COVID-19. Written as DNA, the CDR3 is TGTGCCATCAGTAGGGACTTGGGGGCAGATACGCAGTATTTT. This encodes CAISRDLGADTQYF.